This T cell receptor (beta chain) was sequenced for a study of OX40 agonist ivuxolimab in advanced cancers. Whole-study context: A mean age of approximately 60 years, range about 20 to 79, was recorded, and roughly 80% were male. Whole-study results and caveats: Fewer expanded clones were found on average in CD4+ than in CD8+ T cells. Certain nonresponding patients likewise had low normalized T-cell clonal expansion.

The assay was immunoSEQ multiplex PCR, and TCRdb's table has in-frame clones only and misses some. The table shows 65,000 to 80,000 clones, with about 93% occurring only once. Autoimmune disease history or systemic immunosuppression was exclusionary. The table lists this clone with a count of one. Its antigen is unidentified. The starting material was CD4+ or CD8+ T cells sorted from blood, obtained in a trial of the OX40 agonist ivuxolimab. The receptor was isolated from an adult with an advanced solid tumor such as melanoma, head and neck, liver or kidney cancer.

As DNA, the CDR3 is TGTGCCAGCAGAACAGAGGGGGCCCGCACTGAAGCTTTCTTT. As protein: CASRTEGARTEAFF. The gene calls are TRBV6-5 and TRBJ1-1; 7 nucleotides agree with TRBD1. V dropped 6 bases and J dropped 4; count of bases not matched to a gene: 8. The CDR3 is made up of 14 amino acids. Germline lookup yields CDR1 MNHEY and CDR2 SVGAGI.